A selection of T cell receptor beta chains follows, all from one sample in a study of human T cells and chemical hapten exposure. TCRdb itself ran the 5' RACE reads through MiXCR, one entry per CDR3 protein. The data contain under 150,000 distinct CDR3 sequences, 15% to 20% of them singletons. The origin of the receptors is a human donor in good health. Each CDR3 is given with its conserved first and last residue. D genes are given only for firm matches. Rows may omit the clone size; those that give it use once, few, many or a size class.

D gene: TRBD1; clone size: .; CDR3 length: 17; V gene: TRBV7-9; J gene: TRBJ2-3; CDR3 protein: CASSQIKTGDSTDTQYF; CDR3 DNA: TGTGCCAGCAGCCAGATAAAGACAGGGGATAGCACAGATACGCAGTATTTT
D gene: .; clone size: .; CDR3 length: 12; V gene: TRBV15; J gene: TRBJ2-7; CDR3 protein: CATSRGRVEQYF; CDR3 DNA: TGTGCCACCAGCAGAGGGAGGGTCGAGCAGTACTTC
D gene: .; clone size: .; CDR3 length: 15; V gene: TRBV20-1; J gene: TRBJ2-1; CDR3 protein: CSARDLKGAYNEQFF; CDR3 DNA: TGCAGTGCTAGAGATCTCAAGGGAGCCTACAATGAGCAGTTCTTC
D gene: TRBD1; clone size: .; CDR3 length: 15; V gene: TRBV28; J gene: TRBJ2-7; CDR3 protein: CASSRTGTGAWEQYF; CDR3 DNA: TGTGCCAGCAGTCGGACCGGGACAGGGGCCTGGGAGCAGTACTTC
D gene: .; clone size: many; CDR3 length: 14; V gene: TRBV7-6; J gene: TRBJ2-6; CDR3 protein: CASSSPAGANVLTF; CDR3 DNA: TGTGCCAGCAGCTCCCCAGCGGGGGCCAACGTCCTGACTTTC
D gene: TRBD1; clone size: .; CDR3 length: 13; V gene: TRBV6-1; J gene: TRBJ1-1; CDR3 protein: CASTVTGGLEAFF; CDR3 DNA: TGTGCCAGCACCGTGACAGGGGGCCTTGAAGCTTTCTTT
D gene: TRBD1; clone size: .; CDR3 length: 18; V gene: TRBV3-1; J gene: TRBJ1-5; CDR3 protein: CASSPTTSGTGINQPQHF; CDR3 DNA: TGTGCCAGCAGCCCGACAACTTCCGGGACAGGGATCAATCAGCCCCAGCATTTT
D gene: .; clone size: few; CDR3 length: 13; V gene: TRBV9; J gene: TRBJ2-1; CDR3 protein: CASSGPGDNEQFF; CDR3 DNA: TGTGCCAGCAGCGGGCCCGGGGACAATGAGCAGTTCTTC
D gene: .; clone size: .; CDR3 length: 14; V gene: TRBV5-1; J gene: TRBJ1-4; CDR3 protein: CASSRLTGGEKLFF; CDR3 DNA: TGCGCCAGCAGCCGGTTGACGGGGGGCGAAAAACTGTTTTTT
D gene: .; clone size: few; CDR3 length: 12; V gene: TRBV7-6; J gene: TRBJ2-7; CDR3 protein: CASSSAAYEQYF; CDR3 DNA: TGTGCCAGCAGCTCGGCAGCTTACGAGCAGTACTTC
D gene: .; clone size: .; CDR3 length: 15; V gene: TRBV12-3/TRBV12-4; J gene: TRBJ2-4; CDR3 protein: CASSPGGLGKNIQYF; CDR3 DNA: TGTGCCAGCAGCCCTGGGGGTCTAGGCAAAAACATTCAGTACTTC
D gene: .; clone size: .; CDR3 length: 15; V gene: TRBV5-1; J gene: TRBJ2-1; CDR3 protein: CASSPAGTSYNEQFF; CDR3 DNA: TGCGCCAGCAGCCCTGCCGGGACCTCCTACAATGAGCAGTTCTTC
D gene: .; clone size: few; CDR3 length: 13; V gene: TRBV29-1; J gene: TRBJ2-3; CDR3 protein: CSVNLGASDTQYF; CDR3 DNA: TGCAGCGTTAACCTAGGGGCCTCAGATACGCAGTATTTT
D gene: .; clone size: few; CDR3 length: 15; V gene: TRBV19; J gene: TRBJ2-1; CDR3 protein: CASSIGGPSYNEQFF; CDR3 DNA: TGTGCCAGTAGTATAGGGGGGCCCTCCTACAATGAGCAGTTCTTC
D gene: .; clone size: .; CDR3 length: 16; V gene: TRBV28; J gene: TRBJ1-5; CDR3 protein: CASSPIWGETNQPQHF; CDR3 DNA: TGTGCCAGCAGCCCGATATGGGGCGAGACGAATCAGCCCCAGCATTTT
D gene: TRBD2; clone size: .; CDR3 length: 17; V gene: TRBV4-1; J gene: TRBJ2-1; CDR3 protein: CASSQTKLAGGRDEQFF; CDR3 DNA: TGCGCCAGCAGCCAAACGAAACTAGCGGGAGGGCGGGATGAGCAGTTCTTC
D gene: TRBD2; clone size: few; CDR3 length: 17; V gene: TRBV6-5; J gene: TRBJ2-3; CDR3 protein: CASSYAPIAGNTDTQYF; CDR3 DNA: TGTGCCAGCAGTTACGCGCCTATAGCGGGAAACACAGATACGCAGTATTTT
D gene: TRBD2; clone size: few; CDR3 length: 14; V gene: TRBV20-1; J gene: TRBJ2-1; CDR3 protein: CSLIAGGRGNEQFF; CDR3 DNA: TGCAGTTTGATAGCGGGAGGGCGAGGCAATGAGCAGTTCTTC
D gene: TRBD2; clone size: .; CDR3 length: 17; V gene: TRBV4-2; J gene: TRBJ2-2; CDR3 protein: CASSPDSGRASTGELFF; CDR3 DNA: TGTGCCAGCAGCCCGGATAGCGGGAGGGCCAGTACCGGGGAGCTGTTTTTT
D gene: .; clone size: few; CDR3 length: 15; V gene: TRBV2; J gene: TRBJ2-1; CDR3 protein: CASSVKRATYNEQFF; CDR3 DNA: TGTGCCAGCAGTGTAAAGCGGGCGACCTACAATGAGCAGTTCTTC
D gene: .; clone size: .; CDR3 length: 13; V gene: TRBV29-1; J gene: TRBJ1-2; CDR3 protein: CSATTGGTYGYTF; CDR3 DNA: TGCAGCGCTACGACCGGGGGGACATATGGCTACACCTTC
D gene: TRBD2; clone size: .; CDR3 length: 15; V gene: TRBV5-4; J gene: TRBJ2-3; CDR3 protein: CASSLAGAPPDTQYF; CDR3 DNA: TGTGCCAGCAGCTTAGCGGGAGCGCCCCCAGATACGCAGTATTTT
D gene: TRBD2; clone size: few; CDR3 length: 16; V gene: TRBV28; J gene: TRBJ2-1; CDR3 protein: CASTRTSGSVRNEQFF; CDR3 DNA: TGTGCCAGCACCCGGACTAGCGGGAGTGTAAGGAATGAGCAGTTCTTC
D gene: .; clone size: few; CDR3 length: 15; V gene: TRBV2; J gene: TRBJ1-5; CDR3 protein: CASSEGGQRNQPQHF; CDR3 DNA: TGTGCCAGCAGTGAAGGAGGACAGCGCAATCAGCCCCAGCATTTT
D gene: TRBD1; clone size: few; CDR3 length: 15; V gene: TRBV28; J gene: TRBJ2-7; CDR3 protein: CASSLTGQGSHEQYF; CDR3 DNA: TGTGCCAGCAGTTTAACGGGACAGGGTTCCCACGAGCAGTACTTC
D gene: .; clone size: few; CDR3 length: 12; V gene: TRBV28; J gene: TRBJ1-2; CDR3 protein: CASRTTTYGYTF; CDR3 DNA: TGTGCCAGCAGAACGACAACCTATGGCTACACCTTC
D gene: TRBD1; clone size: few; CDR3 length: 15; V gene: TRBV2; J gene: TRBJ1-6; CDR3 protein: CASRGQGHNNSPLHF; CDR3 DNA: TGTGCCAGCAGGGGACAGGGGCACAATAATTCACCCCTCCACTTT
D gene: .; clone size: few; CDR3 length: 13; V gene: TRBV19; J gene: TRBJ2-5; CDR3 protein: CASSIARTETQYF; CDR3 DNA: TGTGCCAGTAGTATCGCCAGGACCGAGACCCAGTACTTC
D gene: .; clone size: .; CDR3 length: 17; V gene: TRBV5-5; J gene: TRBJ1-4; CDR3 protein: CASSLEQGVATNEKLFF; CDR3 DNA: TGTGCCAGCAGCTTGGAACAGGGAGTTGCAACTAATGAAAAACTGTTTTTT
D gene: .; clone size: .; CDR3 length: 16; V gene: TRBV3-1; J gene: TRBJ1-2; CDR3 protein: CASSQDIGTQGYGYTF; CDR3 DNA: TGTGCCAGCAGCCAAGACATCGGCACCCAAGGGTATGGCTACACCTTC
D gene: TRBD1; clone size: few; CDR3 length: 15; V gene: TRBV2; J gene: TRBJ2-4; CDR3 protein: CASSADRVSKNIQYF; CDR3 DNA: TGTGCCAGCAGTGCGGACAGGGTGTCCAAAAACATTCAGTACTTC
D gene: .; clone size: .; CDR3 length: 15; V gene: TRBV28; J gene: TRBJ2-3; CDR3 protein: CASSFRQTLGDTQYF; CDR3 DNA: TGTGCCAGCAGTTTCCGGCAGACGTTGGGAGATACGCAGTATTTT
D gene: .; clone size: .; CDR3 length: 14; V gene: TRBV3-1; J gene: TRBJ2-1; CDR3 protein: CASSRDPSYNEQFF; CDR3 DNA: TGTGCCAGCAGCCGGGACCCCTCCTACAATGAGCAGTTCTTC
D gene: .; clone size: .; CDR3 length: 12; V gene: TRBV28; J gene: TRBJ1-2; CDR3 protein: CASSLRPYGYTF; CDR3 DNA: TGTGCCAGCAGTCTTAGGCCCTATGGCTACACCTTC
D gene: TRBD2; clone size: .; CDR3 length: 15; V gene: TRBV5-1; J gene: TRBJ2-1; CDR3 protein: CASSQSGSRGNEQFF; CDR3 DNA: TGCGCCAGCAGCCAGAGCGGGAGCCGCGGGAATGAGCAGTTCTTC
D gene: .; clone size: .; CDR3 length: 15; V gene: TRBV6-5; J gene: TRBJ2-5; CDR3 protein: CASSYSTVIVETQYF; CDR3 DNA: TGTGCCAGCAGTTACTCGACAGTCATCGTCGAGACCCAGTACTTC
D gene: .; clone size: few; CDR3 length: 14; V gene: TRBV6-2/TRBV6-3; J gene: TRBJ2-1; CDR3 protein: CASSLKDFYNEQFF; CDR3 DNA: TGTGCCAGCAGTTTGAAGGACTTTTACAATGAGCAGTTCTTC
D gene: TRBD2; clone size: few; CDR3 length: 16; V gene: TRBV6-5; J gene: TRBJ2-2; CDR3 protein: CATGVAGGTNTGELFF; CDR3 DNA: TGTGCCACCGGGGTAGCGGGAGGTACGAACACCGGGGAGCTGTTTTTT
D gene: TRBD2; clone size: few; CDR3 length: 14; V gene: TRBV27; J gene: TRBJ2-7; CDR3 protein: CASGRGPRSYEQYF; CDR3 DNA: TGTGCCAGCGGGAGGGGCCCGAGATCCTACGAGCAGTACTTC
D gene: TRBD1; clone size: few; CDR3 length: 13; V gene: TRBV11-3; J gene: TRBJ2-5; CDR3 protein: CASSSDRGKTQYF; CDR3 DNA: TGTGCCAGCAGCTCTGACAGGGGAAAGACCCAGTACTTC
D gene: .; clone size: few; CDR3 length: 16; V gene: TRBV19; J gene: TRBJ2-3; CDR3 protein: CASSSRRTVSTDTQYF; CDR3 DNA: TGTGCCAGTAGTAGCCGCCGGACAGTTAGCACAGATACGCAGTATTTT
D gene: .; clone size: .; CDR3 length: 15; V gene: TRBV5-1; J gene: TRBJ2-5; CDR3 protein: CASSPINWYQETQYF; CDR3 DNA: TGCGCCAGCAGCCCAATCAATTGGTACCAAGAGACCCAGTACTTC
D gene: .; clone size: .; CDR3 length: 16; V gene: TRBV18; J gene: TRBJ2-7; CDR3 protein: CASSPLTGREYYEQYF; CDR3 DNA: TGTGCCAGCTCACCGCTTACAGGGAGGGAGTACTACGAGCAGTACTTC
D gene: .; clone size: many; CDR3 length: 15; V gene: TRBV18; J gene: TRBJ1-1; CDR3 protein: CASSLHRGGDTEAFF; CDR3 DNA: TGTGCCAGCTCACTCCACCGTGGAGGGGACACTGAAGCTTTCTTT
D gene: .; clone size: few; CDR3 length: 13; V gene: TRBV11-2; J gene: TRBJ1-2; CDR3 protein: CASSLDKTHGYTF; CDR3 DNA: TGTGCCAGCAGTCTAGACAAGACCCATGGCTACACCTTC
D gene: .; clone size: many; CDR3 length: 15; V gene: TRBV20-1; J gene: TRBJ1-5; CDR3 protein: CSARVAGVGNQPQHF; CDR3 DNA: TGCAGTGCTAGAGTAGCAGGGGTGGGCAATCAGCCCCAGCATTTT
D gene: TRBD1; clone size: .; CDR3 length: 14; V gene: TRBV12-3/TRBV12-4; J gene: TRBJ1-2; CDR3 protein: CASSRDSRLYGYTF; CDR3 DNA: TGTGCCAGCAGTCGGGACAGCCGCCTTTATGGCTACACCTTC
D gene: .; clone size: .; CDR3 length: 13; V gene: TRBV5-1; J gene: TRBJ1-5; CDR3 protein: CASSLGPNQPQHF; CDR3 DNA: TGCGCCAGCAGCTTGGGACCCAATCAGCCCCAGCATTTT
D gene: TRBD1; clone size: many; CDR3 length: 16; V gene: TRBV11-2; J gene: TRBJ1-5; CDR3 protein: CASSQGTGRQGQPQHF; CDR3 DNA: TGTGCCAGCAGCCAAGGGACAGGGCGACAAGGTCAGCCCCAGCATTTT
D gene: TRBD2; clone size: few; CDR3 length: 15; V gene: TRBV19; J gene: TRBJ2-3; CDR3 protein: CARTSLAGGKDTQYF; CDR3 DNA: TGTGCCAGGACGTCCCTAGCGGGAGGTAAAGATACGCAGTATTTT
D gene: TRBD1; clone size: .; CDR3 length: 15; V gene: TRBV25-1; J gene: TRBJ2-7; CDR3 protein: CASSEPTGGTYEQYF; CDR3 DNA: TGTGCCAGCAGTGAGCCGACAGGGGGAACCTACGAGCAGTACTTC
D gene: TRBD2; clone size: .; CDR3 length: 19; V gene: TRBV20-1; J gene: TRBJ2-4; CDR3 protein: CSAVMPGTSGSGAKNIQYF; CDR3 DNA: TGCAGTGCTGTTATGCCCGGGACTAGCGGGTCTGGGGCCAAAAACATTCAGTACTTC
D gene: TRBD1; clone size: .; CDR3 length: 19; V gene: TRBV20-1; J gene: TRBJ1-2; CDR3 protein: CSARDLTGAGTGVNYGYTF; CDR3 DNA: TGCAGTGCTAGAGATTTAACAGGGGCGGGGACAGGGGTTAACTATGGCTACACCTTC
D gene: .; clone size: few; CDR3 length: 13; V gene: TRBV27; J gene: TRBJ2-7; CDR3 protein: CASSLGVWDEQYF; CDR3 DNA: TGTGCCAGCAGTTTGGGGGTATGGGACGAGCAGTACTTC
D gene: TRBD2; clone size: many; CDR3 length: 17; V gene: TRBV11-2; J gene: TRBJ2-3; CDR3 protein: CASSLDSREGWKDTQYF; CDR3 DNA: TGTGCCAGCAGCTTAGATTCCCGGGAGGGATGGAAAGATACGCAGTATTTT
D gene: .; clone size: .; CDR3 length: 15; V gene: TRBV29-1; J gene: TRBJ2-2; CDR3 protein: CSVRYLPGGTGELFF; CDR3 DNA: TGCAGCGTTAGATACTTACCGGGTGGCACCGGGGAGCTGTTTTTT
D gene: .; clone size: few; CDR3 length: 12; V gene: TRBV12-3/TRBV12-4; J gene: TRBJ2-1; CDR3 protein: CASSFAQDEQFF; CDR3 DNA: TGTGCCAGCAGTTTCGCCCAGGATGAGCAGTTCTTC